These 17 T cell receptor beta chains were sequenced from one sample in a study of cytomegalovirus exposure and HLA in healthy donors (dated by TCRdb to about 2017). Library creation used the immunoSEQ multiplex PCR assay. A mixture of 60 forward primers for TCR Vbeta segments and 13 reverse primers for TCR Jbeta segments was used in the multiplex PCR. What TCRdb holds here is the immuneACCESS table cut down to in-frame rearrangements. Part of the clones is not present; checked against another copy, under half of the missing clones reflect an unresolved V gene, and the others are unexplained. The sample's records list about 170,000 clones. The ten largest clones add up to 0.65% to 0.9% of the sample. The sequenced material came from PBMCs. All receptors derive from a woman younger than 30 in good health and CMV-seropositive.

Written as DNA, the CDR3 is TGTGCCAGTAGGGGAGAAAGGGGGCCACTCGGCGAGCAGTACTTC. It yields the protein CASRGERGPLGEQYF. This chain connects TRBV19 to TRBJ2-7, with 7 nucleotides matching TRBD1. Germline V gene data show CDR1 as LNHDA and CDR2 as SQIVND (reference sequence). V lost 6 bases to trimming and J lost 6 bases; unmatched junction nucleotides: 14. This CDR3 has 15 amino acids.

A word on this clone: The CDR3 ends on some other residue instead of the conserved phenylalanine or tryptophan, so this is likely a read error. The chain is built from TRBV2 and TRBJ1-1; no clear D gene. V was clipped by 6 bases and J by 1 base, with 12 bases between them. CDR3 length: 14 amino acids. The germline gives CDR1 SNHLY, CDR2 FYNNEI. The CDR3 nucleotides read TGTGCCAGCAGATGGGAGGGCGGGAACACTGAAGCTTTCCTT. Translated: CASRWEGGNTEAFL.

The chain is built from TRBV4-3 and TRBJ2-2, with 14 bases that match TRBD2. This CDR3 comprises 15 residues. The V segment lost 4 bases and the J segment 6 bases; nucleotides outside the gene matches: 1. The germline gives CDR1 LGHNA, CDR2 YSLEER. This CDR3 is CASSLTSGGAGELFF. CDR3 coding DNA: TGCGCCAGCAGCCTGACTAGCGGGGGGGCCGGGGAGCTGTTTTTT.

The J gene is TRBJ2-7, the V gene TRBV6-5, with TRBD1 identical over 7 bases. CDR1 is MNHEY and CDR2 is SVGAGI in the germline V gene. After removal of 6 bases from V and 1 base from J, the junction contained 6 bases not matched to a gene. The CDR3 length is 14 residues. DNA for the CDR3: TGTGCCAGCAGCCCGCTGACAGGGTCCTACGAGCAGTACTTC. Its translation: CASSPLTGSYEQYF.

The V call is TRBV9, the J call TRBJ2-5; 7 bases line up with TRBD2. Losses at the gene ends were 6 bases for V and 4 bases for J; bases not matched to a gene: 12. The CDR3 consists of 15 residues. CDR1 and CDR2 from the germline V gene are SGDLS and YYNGEE. CDR3 amino acids: CASTHGSGEGETQYF. Here the CDR3 DNA reads TGTGCCAGCACGCACGGGTCCGGGGAGGGAGAGACCCAGTACTTC.

The chain links TRBV12-5 to TRBJ1-4, with D unclear. Germline V gives CDR1 LGHNT, CDR2 FRNRAP. The V gene lost 0 bases and the J gene lost 6 bases, with 14 bases spanning the gap. The CDR3 contains 16 residues. This CDR3 is CASGLVAGTSYEKLFF. The CDR3 nucleotides are TGTGCTAGTGGTTTGGTGGCGGGAACTTCTTATGAAAAACTGTTTTTT.

The chain combines TRBV5-1 with TRBJ1-4; 8 bases fit TRBD1. The V segment lost 3 bases and the J segment 5 bases; nucleotides outside the gene matches: 6. Germline lookup yields CDR1 SGHRS and CDR2 YFSETQ. The CDR3 extends over 15 amino acids. CDR3 amino acids: CASSSITGGNEKLFF. CDR3 nucleotide sequence: TGCGCCAGCAGCTCAATTACAGGGGGAAATGAAAAACTGTTTTTT.

This chain uses TRBV5-4 with TRBJ2-7, with TRBD2 matching over 7 bases. The CDR3 length is 14 residues. V dropped 2 bases and J dropped 5; count of bases not matched to a gene: 7. CDR1 SGHNT and CDR2 YYREEE come from the germline V gene (reference sequence). The CDR3 DNA sequence: TGTGCCAGCAGCTTCCAGGGCGGGGGAAACGAGCAGTACTTC. Translating it yields CASSFQGGGNEQYF.

This chain joins TRBV11-2 and TRBJ2-7; no clear D gene. The CDR3 consists of 15 residues. The germline V gene has CDR1 SGHAT and CDR2 FQNNGV. Deletions cut 1 base from V and 2 bases from J, with 12 bases between. The CDR3 DNA follows: TGTGCCAGCAGCTTAGTGAGAGGCATGACCTACGAGCAGTACTTC. Translation gives CASSLVRGMTYEQYF.

The chain has TRBV30 and TRBJ1-5; the D gene is possibly TRBD1 (5 bases). Germline-derived CDR1 and CDR2 are GTSNPN and SVGIG (reference sequence). The V gene lost 0 bases and the J gene lost 6 bases, with 9 bases spanning the gap. This CDR3 is 13 amino acids long. The chain's CDR3 is CAWSVAGGQPQHF. CDR3 nucleotides: TGTGCCTGGAGTGTTGCCGGGGGTCAGCCCCAGCATTTT.

V is TRBV9 and J is TRBJ2-2; TRBD2 agrees at 8 bases. This CDR3 has 15 amino acids. Germline CDR1 is SGDLS and CDR2 is YYNGEE. The V and J ends lost 5 bases and 5 bases, in that order; junction bases with no gene match: 8. CDR3 bases: TGTGCCAGCAGGGAAGCGGGAGAATTGACCGGGGAGCTGTTTTTT. Translating gives CASREAGELTGELFF.

CDR3 nucleotides: TGCGCCAGCAGCCATGGGGGGGGTAGCTCTGGGGCCAACGTCCTGACTTTC. Residues: CASSHGGGSSGANVLTF. The chain uses TRBV4-1 and TRBJ2-6; 7 nucleotides match TRBD2. V was pared by 3 bases and J by 0 bases, with 5 bases of the junction left unmatched. From germline, CDR1 is MGHRA and CDR2 YSYEKL. CDR3 size: 17 residues.

The chain is built from TRBV6-5 and TRBJ2-1; the D gene is possibly TRBD2 (5 bases). This CDR3 has 15 residues. Germline-derived CDR1 and CDR2 are MNHEY and SVGAGI. The V end was cut by 2 bases, the J end by 2 bases, with 10 bases between. CDR3 amino acids: CASSYRGTTYNEQFF. The CDR3 coding sequence is TGTGCCAGCAGTTACCGGGGAACCACCTACAATGAGCAGTTCTTC.

The CDR3 region has the DNA TGTGCCAGTAGTTCAGGACAGGGCGGGCAGCCCCAGCATTTT. Its protein product is CASSSGQGGQPQHF. The chain uses TRBV19 and TRBJ1-5; TRBD1 agrees at 8 bases. This CDR3 has 14 residues. Germline V gene lookup returns CDR1 LNHDA and CDR2 SQIVND (reference sequence). The V segment lost 5 bases and the J segment 7 bases; nucleotides outside the gene matches: 7. The complete variable domain, with remaining parts taken from reference TRBV19 and TRBJ1-5, reads DGGITQSPKYLFRKEGQNVTLSCEQNLNHDAMYWYRQDPGQGLRLIYYSQIVNDFQKGDIAEGYSVSREKKESFPLTVTSAQKNPTAFYLCASSSGQGGQPQHFGDGTRLSIL.

The V call is TRBV10-1, the J call TRBJ2-7, with D perhaps TRBD2 (5 bases). With 0 bases removed from V and 0 bases from J, the gap between germline ends came to 9 bases. This CDR3 comprises 15 residues. Germline V gene sequence: CDR1 WNHNN, CDR2 SYGVQD (reference sequence). CDR3 sequence: CASSESAGPSYEQYF. The CDR3 region has the DNA TGCGCCAGCAGTGAGTCGGCGGGTCCCTCCTACGAGCAGTACTTC.

This sequence joins TRBV7-3 and TRBJ2-4; 9 nucleotides line up with TRBD1. This CDR3 has 15 amino acids. Germline loops: CDR1 SGHTA, CDR2 FQGTGA. V lost 4 bases, J lost 3 bases, and 4 bases stayed unmatched. The CDR3 spells CASSSQGAGKNIQYF. For the CDR3, the DNA is TGTGCCAGCAGCTCACAGGGGGCTGGCAAAAACATTCAGTACTTC.

Note on this clone: Mismatch with germline at one junction end may stem from a read error. The rearrangement uses TRBV11-3 and TRBJ2-1; 10 bases map to TRBD1. The CDR3 length is 15 residues. Germline CDR1 SGHNT, CDR2 YENEEA. The CDR3: CASSVDRGPYNEQFF. The CDR3, as DNA: TGTGCCAGCAGCGTAGACAGGGGGCCCTACAATGAGCAGTTCTTC.